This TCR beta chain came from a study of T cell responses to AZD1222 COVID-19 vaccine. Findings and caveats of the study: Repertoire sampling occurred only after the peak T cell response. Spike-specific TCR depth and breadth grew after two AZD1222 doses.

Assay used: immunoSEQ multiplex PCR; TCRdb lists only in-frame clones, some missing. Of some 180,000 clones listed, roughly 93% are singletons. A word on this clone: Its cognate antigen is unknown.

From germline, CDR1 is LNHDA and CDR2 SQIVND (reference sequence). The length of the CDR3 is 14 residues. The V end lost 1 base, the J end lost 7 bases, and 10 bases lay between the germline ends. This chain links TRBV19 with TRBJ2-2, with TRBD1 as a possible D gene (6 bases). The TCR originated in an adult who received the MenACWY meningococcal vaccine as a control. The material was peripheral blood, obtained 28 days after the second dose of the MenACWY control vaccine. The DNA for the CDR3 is TGTGCCAGTAGTATAGTGTCAGGGGTCGGGGAGCTGTTTTTT. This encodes CASSIVSGVGELFF.